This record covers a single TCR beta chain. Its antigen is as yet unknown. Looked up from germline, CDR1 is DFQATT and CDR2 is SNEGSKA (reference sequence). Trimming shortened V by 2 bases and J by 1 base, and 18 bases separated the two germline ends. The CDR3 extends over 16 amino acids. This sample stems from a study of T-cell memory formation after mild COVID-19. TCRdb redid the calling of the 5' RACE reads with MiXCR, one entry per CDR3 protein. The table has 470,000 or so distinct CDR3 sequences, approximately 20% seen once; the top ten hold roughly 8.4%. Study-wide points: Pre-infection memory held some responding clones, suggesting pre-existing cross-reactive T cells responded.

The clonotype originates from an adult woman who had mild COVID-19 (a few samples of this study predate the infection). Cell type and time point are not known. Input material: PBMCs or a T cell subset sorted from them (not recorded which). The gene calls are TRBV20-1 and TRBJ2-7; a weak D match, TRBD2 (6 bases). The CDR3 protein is CSARPRPRERSYEQYF. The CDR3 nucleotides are TGCAGTGCTAGACCTCGCCCCCGGGAGAGGTCCTACGAGCAGTACTTC.